This paragraph covers one T cell receptor (beta chain) sequence. The record originates from a study of PD-1 blockade in mismatch repair-deficient tumors. Time point here: archival surgical resection tumor tissue. The method was immunoSEQ multiplex PCR; TCRdb's version includes in-frame clones alone and lacks a portion of them. Of thousands of clones in the sample, 78% were seen once. The germline V gene has CDR1 MNHEY and CDR2 SVGAGI. V shed 8 bases and J 6 bases; nucleotides not matched to a gene: 12. The CDR3 is 15 residues long. The clonotype was recovered from an adult with mismatch repair-deficient cancer. The starting material was primary tumor tissue, obtained from a patient treated with pembrolizumab. The genes are TRBV6-5 and TRBJ2-3, with 9 nucleotides matching TRBD1. CDR3 protein: CASPPGTGSFDTQYF. DNA for the CDR3: TGTGCCAGCCCCCCCGGGACAGGGAGTTTCGATACGCAGTATTTT.